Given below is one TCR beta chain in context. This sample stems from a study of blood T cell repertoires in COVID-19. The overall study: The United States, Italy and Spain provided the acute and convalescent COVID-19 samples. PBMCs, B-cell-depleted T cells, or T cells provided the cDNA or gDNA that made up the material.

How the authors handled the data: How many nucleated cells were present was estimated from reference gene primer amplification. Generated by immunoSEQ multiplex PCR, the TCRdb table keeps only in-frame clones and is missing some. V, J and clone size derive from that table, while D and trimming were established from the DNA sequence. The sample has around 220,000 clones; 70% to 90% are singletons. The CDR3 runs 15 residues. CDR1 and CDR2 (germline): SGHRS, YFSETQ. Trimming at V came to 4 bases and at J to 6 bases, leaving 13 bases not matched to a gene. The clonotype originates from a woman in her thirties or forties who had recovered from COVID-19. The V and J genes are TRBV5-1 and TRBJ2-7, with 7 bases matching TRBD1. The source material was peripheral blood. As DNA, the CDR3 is TGCGCCAGCAGCACACCCGGGACAGTAGTGGGCGAGCAGTACTTC. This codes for CASSTPGTVVGEQYF. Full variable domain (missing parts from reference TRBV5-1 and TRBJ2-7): KAGVTQTPRYLIKTRGQQVTLSCSPISGHRSVSWYQQTPGQGLQFLFEYFSETQRNKGNFPGRFSGRQFSNSRSEMNVSTLELGDSALYLCASSTPGTVVGEQYFGPGTRLTVT.